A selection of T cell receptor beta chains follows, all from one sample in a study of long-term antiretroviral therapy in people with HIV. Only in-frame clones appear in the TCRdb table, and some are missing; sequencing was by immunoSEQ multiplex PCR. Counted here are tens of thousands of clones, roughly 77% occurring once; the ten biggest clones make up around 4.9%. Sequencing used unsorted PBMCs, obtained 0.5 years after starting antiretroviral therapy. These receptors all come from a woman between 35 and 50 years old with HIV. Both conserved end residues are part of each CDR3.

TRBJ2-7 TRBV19 CASSGGTGGNSYEQYF
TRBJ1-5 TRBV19 CASSIGQKNQPQHF
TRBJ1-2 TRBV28 CASTSGVLHGYTF
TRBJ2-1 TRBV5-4 CASSSGLGGGAPFF
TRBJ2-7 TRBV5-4 CASSSQVLAGDPSYEQYF
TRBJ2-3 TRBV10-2 CASSELGLARDTQYF
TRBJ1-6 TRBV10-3 CAIRAGGPRSDPLHF
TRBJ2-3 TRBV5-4 CASSYGTSGGTDTQYF
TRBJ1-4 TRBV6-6 CASSYPGATNEKLFF
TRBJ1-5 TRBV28 CASSLLWWGYGQPQHF
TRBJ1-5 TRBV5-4 CASSFSGLSQPQHF
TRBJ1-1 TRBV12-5 CATSQTDMNTEAFF
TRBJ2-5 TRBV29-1 CSVVVQGETQYF
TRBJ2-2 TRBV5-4 CASSSVGDTGELFF
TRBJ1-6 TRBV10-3 CAISAGGNDSPLHF
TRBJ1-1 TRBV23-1 CASSFSGTDTEAFF
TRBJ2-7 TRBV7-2 CASSFQGQGLYEQYF
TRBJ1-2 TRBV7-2 CASSLLRGDYGYTF
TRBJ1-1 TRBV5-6 CASSLFGEEAFF
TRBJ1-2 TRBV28 CASSVGQGIRGYTF
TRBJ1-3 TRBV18 CASSPDTGFPGNTIYF
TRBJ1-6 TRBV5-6 CASSLWAANNSPLHF
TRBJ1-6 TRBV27 CASSDSVRYNSPLHF
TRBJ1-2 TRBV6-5 CASSYSIQGNYGYTF
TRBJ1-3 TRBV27 CASRSRGQGAGNTIYF
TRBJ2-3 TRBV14 CASSPIAGGPIGTDTQYF
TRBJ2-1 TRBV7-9 CASSPTLAANEQFF
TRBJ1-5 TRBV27 CASSFDRDHQPQHF